The source of this TCR beta chain is a study of tumor and adjacent non-tumor tissue in lung cancer. Overall study context: Histology: 11 to 13 adenocarcinoma, a couple of squamous cell carcinoma, 1 small cell lung cancer. Stage I to III disease affected about nine men and about five women aged about 31 to 85. Some 3.9 million productive TCRbeta reads were obtained per sample on average.

Three rounds of nested PCR, following a modified ARM-PCR protocol, produced the TCRbeta library. TCRdb re-analysed the multiplex PCR reads in MiXCR, keeping a single row per CDR3 protein. The sample lists about 80,000 distinct CDR3 sequences; about 82% were seen once. This sample's RNA came from whole unsorted tissue. Distant lung tissue was collected more than 3 cm away from the tumor edge. Remarks on this clonotype: The antigen is unknown. The germline gene is not matched at one end of the junction; a read error may be the cause.

Notes on the study in general: Compared with tumor, normal lung showed significantly lower TCR diversity.

The CDR3 loop spans 13 amino acids. The germline gives CDR1 SGHNT, CDR2 YENEEA. This chain links TRBV11-3 with TRBJ2-5; 8 bases align to TRBD2. Sequenced input: distant non-tumor lung tissue. This clonotype originated in a man in his 60s with non-small cell lung cancer. CDR3 residues: CASRFSGEETQYF. The CDR3 nucleotides are TGTGCTAGCAGGTTTAGCGGGGAAGAGACCCAGTACTTC.